This T cell receptor (beta chain) was recorded in a study of T cell responses to AZD1222 COVID-19 vaccine. Study findings and constraints: Spike-specific TCR breadth and depth were elevated following two AZD1222 doses.

Data came from immunoSEQ multiplex PCR; TCRdb stores just in-frame clones and leaves some out. The sample consists of 100,000 to 150,000 clones, more than 70% of them appearing once. Comments on this clone: Its antigen is unidentified.

The V end lost 6 bases, the J end lost 10 bases, and 16 bases lay between the germline ends. The CDR3 consists of 13 residues. Germline V lookup: CDR1 MNHEY, CDR2 SVGAGI. The sequence derives from an adult in good health. Source: peripheral blood, taken on day 0 of AZD1222 vaccination. The rearrangement joins TRBV6-5 to TRBJ2-1; D is uncertain. The CDR3 region has the DNA TGTGCCAGCAGAAGGAAAGGAGCCATCGAGCAGTTCTTC. It codes for CASRRKGAIEQFF.